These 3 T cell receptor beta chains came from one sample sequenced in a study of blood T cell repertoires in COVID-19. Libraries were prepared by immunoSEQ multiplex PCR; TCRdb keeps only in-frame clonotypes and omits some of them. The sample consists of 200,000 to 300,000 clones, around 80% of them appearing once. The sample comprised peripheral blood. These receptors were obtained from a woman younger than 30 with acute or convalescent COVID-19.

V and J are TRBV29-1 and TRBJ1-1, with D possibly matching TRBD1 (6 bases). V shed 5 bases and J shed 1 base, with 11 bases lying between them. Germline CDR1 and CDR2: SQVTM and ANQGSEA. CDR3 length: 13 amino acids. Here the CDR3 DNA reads TGCAGCGTTATTCGGACAGCGAACACTGAAGCTTTCTTT. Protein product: CSVIRTANTEAFF. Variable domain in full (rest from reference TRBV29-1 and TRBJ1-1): SAVISQKPSRDICQRGTSLTIQCQVDSQVTMMFWYRQQPGQSLTLIATANQGSEATYESGFVIDKFPISRPNLTFSTLTVSNMSPEDSSIYLCSVIRTANTEAFFGQGTRLTVV.

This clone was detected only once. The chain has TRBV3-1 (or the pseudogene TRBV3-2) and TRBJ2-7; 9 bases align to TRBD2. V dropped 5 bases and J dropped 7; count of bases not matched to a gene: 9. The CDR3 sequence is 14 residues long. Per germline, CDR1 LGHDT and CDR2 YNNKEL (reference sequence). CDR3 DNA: TGTGCCAGCAGCGCCAGCGGGAGGTTTAGAGAGCAGTACTTC. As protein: CASSASGRFREQYF.

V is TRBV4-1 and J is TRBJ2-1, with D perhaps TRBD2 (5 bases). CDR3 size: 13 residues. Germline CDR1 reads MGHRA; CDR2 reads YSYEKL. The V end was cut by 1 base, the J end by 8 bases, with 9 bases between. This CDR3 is CASSQGAGDEQFF. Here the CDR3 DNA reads TGCGCCAGCAGCCAAGGGGCCGGGGATGAGCAGTTCTTC.